This T cell receptor (beta chain) was identified during a study of Ad26.COV2.S vaccination and SARS-CoV-2 variants. CDR3 size: 15 residues. The V and J ends lost 1 base and 7 bases respectively, with 17 bases between them. The germline gives CDR1 LGHNA, CDR2 YNFKEQ. Sample treatment: roughly 19 received Ad26.COV2.S at low or high dose, single or two shots; about 5 received placebo; per-sample allocation not given. Samples analyzed were those drawn on day 63 after the first vaccine or placebo injection. Clones were read by immunoSEQ multiplex PCR, and TCRdb kept only the in-frame ones, dropping some. The sample consists of about 460,000 clones, 70% to 90% of them appearing once.

The rearrangement joins TRBV4-2 to TRBJ2-7; D is perhaps TRBD1 (6 bases). This receptor was obtained from a person aged 18-60 years who received the Ad26.COV2.S COVID-19 vaccine or a placebo. Sample: peripheral blood, taken in a trial of Ad26.COV2.S vaccine versus placebo. The CDR3 region has the DNA TGTGCCAGCAGCCAAGTTCCTGGAACAGGGCTTGAGCAGTACTTC. Translation: CASSQVPGTGLEQYF.